These T cell receptor beta chains were read from a single sample in a study of blood T cell repertoires in COVID-19. Assay: immunoSEQ multiplex PCR; the TCRdb copy retains only in-frame clones and omits some. The profile shows a few hundred thousand clones, more than 75% of them singletons. Sequencing input: PBMCs or T cells enriched from blood (not recorded which). The receptor source for this set is a woman aged 45-59 years who had been exposed to COVID-19. Both conserved end residues are part of each CDR3. The D gene is left open where the match is weak. Size values are once, few and many counts, or a class for expanded clones, and some rows have none.

clone_size | d_call | j_call | cdr3_length | v_call | cdr3_nt | cdr3_aa
- | - | TRBJ2-4 | 13 | TRBV18 | TGTGCCAGCTCTCCCGACGCCGCGGGCATTCAGTACTTC | CASSPDAAGIQYF
few | - | TRBJ2-1 | 16 | TRBV4-1 | TGCGCCAGCAGCCAAGATAGGGGATTCTCCTACAATGAGCAGTTCTTC | CASSQDRGFSYNEQFF
- | TRBD2 | TRBJ2-3 | 15 | TRBV6-5 | TGTGCCAGCAGTTCGACTAGCGGGACCACAGATACGCAGTATTTT | CASSSTSGTTDTQYF
- | - | TRBJ2-5 | 17 | TRBV5-1 | TGCGCCAGCAGCTTGGAGTGGACTCTCGATTACCAAGAGACCCAGTACTTC | CASSLEWTLDYQETQYF
once | TRBD1 | TRBJ1-6 | 16 | TRBV5-4 | TGTGCCAGCAGCTTAAACAGGGGAACCTATAATTCACCCCTCCACTTT | CASSLNRGTYNSPLHF
- | - | TRBJ1-1 | 15 | TRBV7-9 | TGTGCCAGCAGCTTACGGCGAGGAGGGAACACTGAAGCTTTCTTT | CASSLRRGGNTEAFF
- | - | TRBJ2-7 | 16 | TRBV28 | TGTGCCAGCAGGACCACGTCGGCACCTAGCTCCTACGAGCAGTACTTC | CASRTTSAPSSYEQYF
few | - | TRBJ1-1 | 14 | TRBV6-5 | TGTGCCAGCAGGGGATACAGGAGGAACACTGAAGCTTTCTTT | CASRGYRRNTEAFF
- | TRBD2 | TRBJ2-3 | 15 | TRBV3-1/TRBV3-2 | TGTGCCAGCAGCCGCTCTAGCGGTTCCACAGATACGCAGTATTTT | CASSRSSGSTDTQYF
- | - | TRBJ2-1 | 13 | TRBV6-4 | TGTGCCAGCAGTGACTTACCGGGTGATGAGCAGTTCTTC | CASSDLPGDEQFF
- | - | TRBJ1-3 | 13 | TRBV29-1 | TGCAGCGCCGGCACAGGGACCGGAAACACCATATATTTT | CSAGTGTGNTIYF
- | - | TRBJ1-5 | 13 | TRBV11-2 | TGTGCCAGCAGCCCAGGGCTAAATCAGCCCCAGCATTTT | CASSPGLNQPQHF
- | - | TRBJ1-1 | 13 | TRBV10-3 | TGTGCCATCAACGGGGGAGTGAACACTGAAGCTTTCTTT | CAINGGVNTEAFF
- | - | TRBJ1-5 | 15 | TRBV6-5 | TGTGCCAGCACCCTGTCAGGGGCCTACAATCAGCCCCAGCATTTT | CASTLSGAYNQPQHF
- | TRBD1 | TRBJ2-7 | 14 | TRBV27 | TGTGCCAGCAGTTCCGGGACAGGATTATACGAGCAGTACTTC | CASSSGTGLYEQYF
few | TRBD1 | TRBJ1-5 | 13 | TRBV10-3 | TGTGCCACCAGCGGGACAGGGGATCAGCCCCAGCATTTT | CATSGTGDQPQHF
- | - | TRBJ1-1 | 16 | TRBV7-9 | TGTGCCAGCAGCTTAGGTTCAGGCCGAGGGGGTACTGAAGCTTTCTTT | CASSLGSGRGGTEAFF
- | - | TRBJ2-1 | 14 | TRBV14 | TGTGCCAGCAGCCCTCTTGGGGGGTCAAATGAGCAGTTCTTC | CASSPLGGSNEQFF
- | TRBD1 | TRBJ1-1 | 14 | TRBV12-5 | TGTGCTAGTGGTTTGGCCAAGACAGGGACTGAAGCTTTCTTT | CASGLAKTGTEAFF
- | - | TRBJ1-1 | 13 | TRBV12-5 | TGTGCTAGTGGTTGGGGCAGAGGCACTGAAGCTTTCTTT | CASGWGRGTEAFF
- | - | TRBJ1-2 | 17 | TRBV19 | TGTGCCAGTAGTATGGTACCAGGACAGCCCCCGGTCTATGGCTACACCTTC | CASSMVPGQPPVYGYTF
- | - | TRBJ2-2 | 12 | TRBV9 | TGTGCCAGCAGCGGGTCAGCCGGGGAGCTGTTTTTT | CASSGSAGELFF
- | - | TRBJ2-7 | 14 | TRBV14 | TGTGCCAGCAGCCCTACTCGGAGCTCCTACGAGCAGTACTTC | CASSPTRSSYEQYF
- | - | TRBJ1-5 | 11 | TRBV3-1/TRBV3-2 | TGTGCCAGCACCAAGAGGCAGCCCCAGCATTTT | CASTKRQPQHF
once | - | TRBJ2-1 | 17 | TRBV19 | TGTGCCAGTAGTAGGCGCACCGGGTCTCAGCGTTGGAATGAGCAGTTCTTC | CASSRRTGSQRWNEQFF
- | TRBD1 | TRBJ1-3 | 18 | TRBV6-1 | TGTGCCAGCAGTGAATCGTCCGCGGGGACAGGGGGTGGAAACACCATATATTTT | CASSESSAGTGGGNTIYF
many | - | TRBJ1-5 | 13 | TRBV3-1/TRBV3-2 | TGTGCCAGCAGCCAACAGTACAATCAGCCCCAGCATTTT | CASSQQYNQPQHF
- | - | TRBJ1-1 | 10 | TRBV12-3/TRBV12-4 | TGTGCCAGCAGTTTGAGGGTAGCTTTCTTT | CASSLRVAFF
- | - | TRBJ1-1 | 14 | TRBV15 | TGTGCCACCAGCAGAGATCGAACAAACACTGAAGCTTTCTTT | CATSRDRTNTEAFF
- | - | TRBJ2-3 | 13 | TRBV6-4 | TGTGCCAGCAGTGATACGGGGACAGATACGCAGTATTTT | CASSDTGTDTQYF
- | TRBD2 | TRBJ2-5 | 15 | TRBV19 | TGTGCCAGTAGCCCCTTAAGCGGGGGGCGGGAGACCCAGTACTTC | CASSPLSGGRETQYF
- | TRBD2 | TRBJ2-1 | 15 | TRBV7-3 | TGTGCCAGCAGCTCGGCGGGGAGCAGTGGGGACTACCAGTTCTTC | CASSSAGSSGDYQFF
- | TRBD1 | TRBJ1-2 | 14 | TRBV2 | TGTGCCAGCAGTGAACGCAGGGGGAGCTATGGCTACACCTTC | CASSERRGSYGYTF
- | - | TRBJ1-1 | 15 | TRBV5-4 | TGTGCCAGCAGCTTGGTTGCAGGGGCAAACACTGAAGCTTTCTTT | CASSLVAGANTEAFF
once | TRBD2 | TRBJ2-7 | 15 | TRBV6-2/TRBV6-3 | TGTGCCAGCAGTTACTCGACTAGCGGACCCTACGAGCAGTACTTC | CASSYSTSGPYEQYF
- | - | TRBJ2-7 | 16 | TRBV15 | TGTGCCACCAGCAGAGAGCTTCGGGACATTACGTACGAGCAGTACTTC | CATSRELRDITYEQYF
- | - | TRBJ2-1 | 13 | TRBV29-1 | TGCAGCGTTGTGGAGAGGGGGTACAATGAGCAGTTCTTC | CSVVERGYNEQFF
- | - | TRBJ1-2 | 14 | TRBV21-1 | TGTGCCAGCAGCAAAGATACAGGGAATTATGGCTACACCTTC | CASSKDTGNYGYTF
- | TRBD1 | TRBJ2-1 | 14 | TRBV5-1 | TGCGCCAGCAGCTTGCGGGACTGGGACAGGGGAGAGTTCTTC | CASSLRDWDRGEFF
- | TRBD1 | TRBJ2-5 | 14 | TRBV11-2 | TGTGCCAGCAGCTGGGGGACAGGCCAAGAGACCCAGTACTTC | CASSWGTGQETQYF
- | TRBD1 | TRBJ1-2 | 15 | TRBV19 | TGTGCCAGTACCCCTTTGACAGGGGGAGGCTATGGCTACACCTTC | CASTPLTGGGYGYTF
- | TRBD2 | TRBJ2-7 | 15 | TRBV7-2 | TGTGCCAGCAGCCCCACGGCGGGAGTTCGCTACGAGCAGTACTTC | CASSPTAGVRYEQYF
- | TRBD1 | TRBJ1-5 | 15 | TRBV7-8 | TGTGCCAGCAGCTCAGGGACAGGGGAGGATCAGCCCCAGCATTTT | CASSSGTGEDQPQHF
- | - | TRBJ1-2 | 16 | TRBV6-1 | TGTGCCAGCAGTGACTATCCACTACTGACTCTTTATGGCTACACCTTC | CASSDYPLLTLYGYTF
- | TRBD1 | TRBJ2-7 | 13 | TRBV12-3/TRBV12-4 | TGTGCCAGCAGTCTGACAGGGGAGGCCGAGCAGTACTTC | CASSLTGEAEQYF
- | TRBD2 | TRBJ2-7 | 17 | TRBV7-9 | TGTGCCAGCAGCGCTACCGTAGCGGGGGGGGTTTCCTACGAGCAGTACTTC | CASSATVAGGVSYEQYF
- | - | TRBJ2-7 | 13 | TRBV30 | TGTGCCTGGAGTCCCCCGGGAAGAGGCGAGCAGTACTTC | CAWSPPGRGEQYF